The clone carrying this T cell receptor beta chain came up a few times. Its antigen is still unknown. Every single donor gave one heparinised blood draw, and these averaged roughly 100 mL. These data come from a study of beta chain features in type 1 diabetes. Study-level points and caveats: When VDJ junctions were examined, type 1 diabetes patients showed fewer insertions and more deletions. Whether TCRB rearrangement is influenced by HLA type was left unresolved in this analysis. Shorter TCRB CDR3s, moderately but significantly so, were found in Type 1 diabetes patients in all four CD4+ subsets.

Expressed TCRB transcripts were sequenced because the entire RNA isolate underwent reverse transcription. Generated by immunoSEQ multiplex PCR, the TCRdb table keeps only in-frame clones and is missing some. Of about 350,000 clones in the sample, 20% were seen once. The J segment lost 9 bases and the V segment lost 1 base, leaving 6 bases of the junction unmatched. The length of the CDR3 is 16 residues. The germline CDR1 and CDR2 sequences are SGHTA and FQGNSA. This sequence originates from a young woman in good health. The chain uses TRBV7-2 and TRBJ2-1; TRBD2 matches at 13 bases. Input material: naive CD4+ T cells from blood. CDR3: CASSLGGTSGISEQFF. Here the CDR3 DNA reads TGTGCCAGCAGCTTAGGGGGGACTAGCGGGATTTCTGAGCAGTTCTTC.